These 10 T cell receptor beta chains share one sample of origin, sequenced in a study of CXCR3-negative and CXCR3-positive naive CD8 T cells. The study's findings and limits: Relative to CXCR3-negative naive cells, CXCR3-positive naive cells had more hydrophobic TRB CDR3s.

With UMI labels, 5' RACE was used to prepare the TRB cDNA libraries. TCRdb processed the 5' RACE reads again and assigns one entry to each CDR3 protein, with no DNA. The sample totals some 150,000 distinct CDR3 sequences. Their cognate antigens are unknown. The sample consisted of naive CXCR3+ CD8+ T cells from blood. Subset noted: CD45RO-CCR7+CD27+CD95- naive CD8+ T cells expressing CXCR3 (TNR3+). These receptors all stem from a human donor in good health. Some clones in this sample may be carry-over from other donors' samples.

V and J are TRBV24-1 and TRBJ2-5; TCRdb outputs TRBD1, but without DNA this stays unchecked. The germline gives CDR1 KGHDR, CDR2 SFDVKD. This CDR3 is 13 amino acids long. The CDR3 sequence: CATSGGAGETQYF.

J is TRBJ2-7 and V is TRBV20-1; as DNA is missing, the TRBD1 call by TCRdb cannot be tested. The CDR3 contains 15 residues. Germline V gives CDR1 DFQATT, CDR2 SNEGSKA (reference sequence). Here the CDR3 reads CSAPGTGNPSYEQYF.

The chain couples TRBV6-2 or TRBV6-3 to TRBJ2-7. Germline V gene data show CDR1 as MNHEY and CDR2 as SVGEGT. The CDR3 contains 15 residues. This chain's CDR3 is CASNQKKEYAYEQYF.

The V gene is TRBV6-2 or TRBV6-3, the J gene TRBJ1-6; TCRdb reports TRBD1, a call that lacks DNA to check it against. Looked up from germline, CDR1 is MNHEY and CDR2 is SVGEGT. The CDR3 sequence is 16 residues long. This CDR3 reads CASAGGFSGTNSPLHF.

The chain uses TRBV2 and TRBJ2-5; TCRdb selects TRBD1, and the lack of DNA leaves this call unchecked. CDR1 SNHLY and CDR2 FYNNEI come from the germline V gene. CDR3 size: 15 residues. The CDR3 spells CASSTGQGLLETQYF.

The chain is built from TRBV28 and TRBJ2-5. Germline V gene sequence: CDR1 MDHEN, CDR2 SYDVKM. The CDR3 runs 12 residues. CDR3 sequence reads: CASTNWGETQYF. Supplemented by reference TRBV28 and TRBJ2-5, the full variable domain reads DVKVTQSSRYLVKRTGEKVFLECVQDMDHENMFWYRQDPGLGLRLIYFSYDVKMKEKGDIPEGYSVSREKKERFSLILESASTNQTSMYLCASTNWGETQYFGPGTRLLVL.

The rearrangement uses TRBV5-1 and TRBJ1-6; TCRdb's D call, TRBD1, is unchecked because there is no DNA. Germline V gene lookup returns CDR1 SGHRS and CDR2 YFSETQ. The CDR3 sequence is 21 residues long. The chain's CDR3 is CASSLLSGTGAFSSYNSPLHF.

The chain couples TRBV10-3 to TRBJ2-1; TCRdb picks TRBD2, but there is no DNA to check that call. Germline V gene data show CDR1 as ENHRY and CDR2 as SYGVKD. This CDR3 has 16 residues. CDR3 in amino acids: CAIRGLAGDLYNEQFF.

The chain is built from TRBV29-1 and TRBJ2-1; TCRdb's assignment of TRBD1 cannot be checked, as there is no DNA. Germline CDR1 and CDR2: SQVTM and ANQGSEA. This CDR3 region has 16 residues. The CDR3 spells CSVEPPSRSSYNEQFF.

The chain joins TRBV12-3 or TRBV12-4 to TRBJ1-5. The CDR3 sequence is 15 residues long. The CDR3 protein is CASSSGSYSNQPQHF.